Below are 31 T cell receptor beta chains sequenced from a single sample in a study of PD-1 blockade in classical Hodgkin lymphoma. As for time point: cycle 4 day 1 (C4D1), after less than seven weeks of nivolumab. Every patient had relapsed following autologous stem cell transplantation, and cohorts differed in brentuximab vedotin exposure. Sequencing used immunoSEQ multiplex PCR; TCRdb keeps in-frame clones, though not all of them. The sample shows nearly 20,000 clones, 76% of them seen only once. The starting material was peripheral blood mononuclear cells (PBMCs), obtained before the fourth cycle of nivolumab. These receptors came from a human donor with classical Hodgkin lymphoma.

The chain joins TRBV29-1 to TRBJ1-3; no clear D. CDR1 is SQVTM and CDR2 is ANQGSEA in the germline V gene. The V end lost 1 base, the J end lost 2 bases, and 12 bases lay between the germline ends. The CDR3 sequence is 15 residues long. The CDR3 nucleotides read TGCAGCGTTGAAGGAGTCGAGTTCGCTGGAAACACCATATATTTT. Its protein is CSVEGVEFAGNTIYF.

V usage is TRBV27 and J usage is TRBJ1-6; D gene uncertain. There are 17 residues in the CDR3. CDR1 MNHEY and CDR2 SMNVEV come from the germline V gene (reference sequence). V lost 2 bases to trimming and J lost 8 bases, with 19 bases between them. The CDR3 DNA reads TGTGCCAGCAGTTTAATACCGGACGGTCTTAGGGATTCACCCCTCCACTTT. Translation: CASSLIPDGLRDSPLHF.

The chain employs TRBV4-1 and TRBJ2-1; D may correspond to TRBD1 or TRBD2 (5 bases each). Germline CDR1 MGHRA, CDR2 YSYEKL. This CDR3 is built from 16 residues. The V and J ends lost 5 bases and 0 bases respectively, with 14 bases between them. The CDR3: CASSYRGTTSYNEQFF. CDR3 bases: TGCGCCAGCAGCTACAGAGGGACGACCTCCTACAATGAGCAGTTCTTC.

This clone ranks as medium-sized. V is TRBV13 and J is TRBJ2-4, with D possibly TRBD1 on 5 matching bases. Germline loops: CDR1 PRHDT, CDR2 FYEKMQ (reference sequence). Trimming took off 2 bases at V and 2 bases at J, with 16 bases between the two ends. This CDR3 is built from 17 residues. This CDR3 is CASSLMQGLKTKNIQYF. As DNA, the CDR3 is TGTGCCAGCAGCTTAATGCAGGGCCTGAAGACCAAAAACATTCAGTACTTC.

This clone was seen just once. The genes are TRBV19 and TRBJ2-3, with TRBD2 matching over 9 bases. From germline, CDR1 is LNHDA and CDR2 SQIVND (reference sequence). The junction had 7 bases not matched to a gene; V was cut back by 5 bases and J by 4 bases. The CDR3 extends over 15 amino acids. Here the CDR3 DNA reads TGTGCCAGTAGTTCCGCGGGGGGGCCCCCAGATACGCAGTATTTT. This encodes CASSSAGGPPDTQYF.

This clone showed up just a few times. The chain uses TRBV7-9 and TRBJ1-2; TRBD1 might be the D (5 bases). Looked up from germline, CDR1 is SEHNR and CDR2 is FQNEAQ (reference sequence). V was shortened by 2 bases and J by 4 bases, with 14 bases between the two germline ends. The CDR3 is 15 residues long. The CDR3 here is CASSLYRDEGYGYTF. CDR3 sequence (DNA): TGTGCCAGCAGCTTATACCGGGACGAAGGCTATGGCTACACCTTC.

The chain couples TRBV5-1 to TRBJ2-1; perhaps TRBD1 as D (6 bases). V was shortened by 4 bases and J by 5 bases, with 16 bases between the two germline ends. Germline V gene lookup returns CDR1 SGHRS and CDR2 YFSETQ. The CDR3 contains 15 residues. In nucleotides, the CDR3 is TGCGCCAGCAGCGGCACCGGACAGATTAACAATGAGCAGTTCTTC. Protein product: CASSGTGQINNEQFF.

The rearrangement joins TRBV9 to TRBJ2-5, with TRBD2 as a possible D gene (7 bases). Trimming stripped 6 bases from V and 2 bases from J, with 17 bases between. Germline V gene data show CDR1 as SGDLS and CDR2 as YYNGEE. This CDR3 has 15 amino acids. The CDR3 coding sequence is TGTGCCAGCAAGAGATCGGGGGGCCCACAAGAGACCCAGTACTTC. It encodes CASKRSGGPQETQYF.

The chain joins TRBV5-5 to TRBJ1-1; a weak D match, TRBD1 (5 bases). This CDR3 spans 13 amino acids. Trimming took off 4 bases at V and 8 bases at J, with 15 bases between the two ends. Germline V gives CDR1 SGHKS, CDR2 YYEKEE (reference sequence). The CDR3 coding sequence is TGTGCCAGCAGCCTGCCCGGGACTGCCGAAGCTTTCTTT. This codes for CASSLPGTAEAFF.

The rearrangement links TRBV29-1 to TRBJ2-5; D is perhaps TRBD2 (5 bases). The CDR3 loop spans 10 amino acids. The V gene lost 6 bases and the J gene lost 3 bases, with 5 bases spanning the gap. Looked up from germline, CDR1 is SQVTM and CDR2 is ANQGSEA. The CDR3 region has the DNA TGCAGCGTGAGGGAAGAGACCCAGTACTTC. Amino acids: CSVREETQYF.

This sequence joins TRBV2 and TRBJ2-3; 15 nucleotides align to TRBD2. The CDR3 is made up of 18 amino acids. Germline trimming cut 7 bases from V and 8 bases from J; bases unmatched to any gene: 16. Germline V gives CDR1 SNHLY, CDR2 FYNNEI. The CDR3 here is CASNEIPGLAGGRGTQYF. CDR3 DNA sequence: TGTGCCAGCAACGAAATTCCGGGACTAGCGGGGGGTAGGGGTACGCAGTATTTT.

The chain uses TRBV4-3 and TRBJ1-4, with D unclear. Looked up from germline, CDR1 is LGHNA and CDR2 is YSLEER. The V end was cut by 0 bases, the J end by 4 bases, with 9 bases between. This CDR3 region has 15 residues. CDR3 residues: CASSQEAVDNEKLFF. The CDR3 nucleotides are TGCGCCAGCAGCCAAGAAGCCGTAGATAATGAAAAACTGTTTTTT.

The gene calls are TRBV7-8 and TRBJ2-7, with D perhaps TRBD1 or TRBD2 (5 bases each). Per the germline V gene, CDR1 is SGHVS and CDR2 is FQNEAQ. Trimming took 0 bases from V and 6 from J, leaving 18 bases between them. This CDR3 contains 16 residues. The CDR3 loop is CASSLATPGPRSEQYF. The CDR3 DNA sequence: TGTGCCAGCAGCTTAGCCACCCCGGGACCTAGAAGCGAGCAGTACTTC.

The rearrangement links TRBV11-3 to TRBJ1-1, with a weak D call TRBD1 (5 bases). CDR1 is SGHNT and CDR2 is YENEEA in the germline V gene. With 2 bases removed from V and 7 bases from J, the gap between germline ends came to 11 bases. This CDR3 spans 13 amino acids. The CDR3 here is CASSLSQRGEAFF. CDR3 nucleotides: TGTGCCAGCAGCTTAAGCCAGAGGGGTGAAGCTTTCTTT.

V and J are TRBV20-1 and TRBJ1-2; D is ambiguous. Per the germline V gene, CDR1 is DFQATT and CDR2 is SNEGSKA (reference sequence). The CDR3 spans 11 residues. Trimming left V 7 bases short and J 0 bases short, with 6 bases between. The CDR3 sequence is CSVTANYGYTF. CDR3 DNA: TGCAGTGTTACAGCTAACTATGGCTACACCTTC.

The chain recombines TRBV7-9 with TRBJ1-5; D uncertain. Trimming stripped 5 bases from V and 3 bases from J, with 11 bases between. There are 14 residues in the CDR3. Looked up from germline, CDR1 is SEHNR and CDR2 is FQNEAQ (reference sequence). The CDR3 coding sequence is TGTGCCAGCAGCCCACCCGGGTTCAATCAGCCCCAGCATTTT. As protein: CASSPPGFNQPQHF.

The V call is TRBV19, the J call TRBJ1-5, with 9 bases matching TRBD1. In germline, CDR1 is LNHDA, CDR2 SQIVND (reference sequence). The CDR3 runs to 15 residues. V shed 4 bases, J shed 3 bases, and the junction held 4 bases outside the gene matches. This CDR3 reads CASSNRDRANQPQHF. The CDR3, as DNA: TGTGCCAGTAGTAACCGGGACAGGGCCAATCAGCCCCAGCATTTT.

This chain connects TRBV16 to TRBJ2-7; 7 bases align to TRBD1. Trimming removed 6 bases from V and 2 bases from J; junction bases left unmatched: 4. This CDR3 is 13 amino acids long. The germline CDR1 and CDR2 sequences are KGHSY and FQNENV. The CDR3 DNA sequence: TGTGCCAGCAGTGATGACAGGGCCTACGAGCAGTACTTC. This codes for CASSDDRAYEQYF. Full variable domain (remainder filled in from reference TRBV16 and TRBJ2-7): GEEVAQTPKHLVRGEGQKAKLYCAPIKGHSYVFWYQQVLKNEFKFLISFQNENVFDETGMPKERFSAKCLPNSPCSLEIQATKLEDSAVYFCASSDDRAYEQYFGPGTRLTVT.

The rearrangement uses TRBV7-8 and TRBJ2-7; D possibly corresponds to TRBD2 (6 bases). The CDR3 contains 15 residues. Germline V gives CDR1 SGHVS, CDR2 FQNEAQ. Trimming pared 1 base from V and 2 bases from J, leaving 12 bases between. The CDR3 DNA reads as TGTGCCAGCAGCTTAGATGGAGGGATGACCTACGAGCAGTACTTC. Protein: CASSLDGGMTYEQYF.

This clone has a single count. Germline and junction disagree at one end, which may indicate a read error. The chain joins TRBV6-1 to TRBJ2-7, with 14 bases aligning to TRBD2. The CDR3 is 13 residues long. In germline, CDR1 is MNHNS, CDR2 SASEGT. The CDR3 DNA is TGTGCCAGCAGTGCCGGGACTAGCGGGAGAGAAAGGTTC. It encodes CASSAGTSGRERF.

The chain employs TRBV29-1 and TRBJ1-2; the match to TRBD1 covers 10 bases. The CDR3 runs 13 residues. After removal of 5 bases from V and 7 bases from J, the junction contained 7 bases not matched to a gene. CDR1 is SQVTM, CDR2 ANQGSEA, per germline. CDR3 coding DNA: TGCAGCGTTCGACAGGGGGCAATCTTTGGCTACACCTTC. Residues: CSVRQGAIFGYTF.

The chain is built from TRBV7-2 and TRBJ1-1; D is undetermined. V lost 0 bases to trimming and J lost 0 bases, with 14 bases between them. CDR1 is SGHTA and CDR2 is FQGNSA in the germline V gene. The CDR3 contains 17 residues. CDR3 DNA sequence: TGTGCCAGCAGCTTAGCGCCGCTAGGCAGCCTGAACACTGAAGCTTTCTTT. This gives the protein CASSLAPLGSLNTEAFF.

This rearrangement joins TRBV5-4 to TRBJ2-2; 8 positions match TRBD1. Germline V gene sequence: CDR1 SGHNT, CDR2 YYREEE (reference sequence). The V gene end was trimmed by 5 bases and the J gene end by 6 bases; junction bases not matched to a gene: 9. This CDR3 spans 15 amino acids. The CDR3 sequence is CASRLQGALAGELFF. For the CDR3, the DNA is TGTGCCAGCAGACTCCAGGGGGCGCTTGCCGGGGAGCTGTTTTTT.

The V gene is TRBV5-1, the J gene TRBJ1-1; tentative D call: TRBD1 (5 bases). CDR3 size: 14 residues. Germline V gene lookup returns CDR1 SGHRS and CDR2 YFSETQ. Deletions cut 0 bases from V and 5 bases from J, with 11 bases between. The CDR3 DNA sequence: TGCGCCAGCAGCTTGGATGGGGGGAGGACTGAAGCTTTCTTT. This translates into CASSLDGGRTEAFF.

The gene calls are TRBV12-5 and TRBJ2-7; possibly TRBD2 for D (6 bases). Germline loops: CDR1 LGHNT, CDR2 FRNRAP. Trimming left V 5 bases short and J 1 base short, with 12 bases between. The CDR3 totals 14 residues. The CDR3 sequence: CASGPGRGSYEQYF. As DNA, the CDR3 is TGTGCTAGTGGTCCGGGGCGGGGTTCCTACGAGCAGTACTTC.

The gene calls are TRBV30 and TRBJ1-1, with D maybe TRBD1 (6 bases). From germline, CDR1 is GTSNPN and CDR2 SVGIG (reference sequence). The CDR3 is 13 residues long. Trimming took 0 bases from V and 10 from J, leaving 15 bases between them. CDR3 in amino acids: CAWSVWGGFGAFF. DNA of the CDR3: TGTGCCTGGAGTGTATGGGGGGGCTTTGGAGCTTTCTTT. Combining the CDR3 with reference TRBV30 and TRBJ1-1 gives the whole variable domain SQTIHQWPATLVQPVGSPLSLECTVEGTSNPNLYWYRQAAGRGLQLLFYSVGIGQISSEVPQNLSASRPQDRQFILSSKKLLLSDSGFYLCAWSVWGGFGAFFGQGTRLTVV.

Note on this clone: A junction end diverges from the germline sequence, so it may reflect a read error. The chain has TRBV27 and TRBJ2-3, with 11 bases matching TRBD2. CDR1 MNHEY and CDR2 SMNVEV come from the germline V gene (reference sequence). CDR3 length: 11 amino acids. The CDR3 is CATQALAGAKF. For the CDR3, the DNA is TGTGCCACCCAAGCACTAGCGGGAGCCAAATTT.

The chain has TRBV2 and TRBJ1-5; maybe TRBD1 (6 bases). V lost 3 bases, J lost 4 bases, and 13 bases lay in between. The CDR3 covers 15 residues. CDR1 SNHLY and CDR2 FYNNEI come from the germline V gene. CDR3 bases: TGTGCCAGCAGTGAGGGCAGGGGAGTAAATCAGCCCCAGCATTTT. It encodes CASSEGRGVNQPQHF.

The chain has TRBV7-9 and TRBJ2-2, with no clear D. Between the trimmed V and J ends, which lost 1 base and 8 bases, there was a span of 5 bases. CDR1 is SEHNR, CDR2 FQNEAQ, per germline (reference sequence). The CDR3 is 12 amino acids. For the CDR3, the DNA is TGTGCCAGCAGCTTAGTAACAGGGGAGCTGTTTTTT. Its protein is CASSLVTGELFF.

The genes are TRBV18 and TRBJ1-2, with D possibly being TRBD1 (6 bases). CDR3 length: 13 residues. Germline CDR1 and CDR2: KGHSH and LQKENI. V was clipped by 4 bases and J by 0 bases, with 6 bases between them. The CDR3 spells CASSQGANYGYTF. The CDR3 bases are TGTGCCAGCTCACAGGGGGCTAACTATGGCTACACCTTC.

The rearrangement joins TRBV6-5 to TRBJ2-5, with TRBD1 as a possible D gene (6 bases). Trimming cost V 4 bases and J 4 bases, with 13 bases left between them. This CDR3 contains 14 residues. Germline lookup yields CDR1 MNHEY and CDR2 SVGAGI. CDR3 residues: CASSLQQGRETQYF. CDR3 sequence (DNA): TGTGCCAGCAGTTTACAACAGGGAAGAGAGACCCAGTACTTC.